This T cell receptor beta chain was documented in a study of Graves' ophthalmopathy and Graves' hyperthyroidism. Study-wide context: Hyperthyroidism was classified as stable if no ophthalmopathy occurred within 18 months of follow-up.

There are many counts of this clonotype. Its antigen is not identified. Hyperthyroidism patients were newly diagnosed, ill under 2 months, and aged 18 to 65 years. Scientists amplified the TCR beta CDR3 regions from RNA transcripts. The first round was an RT-PCR with HTBI primers, and the second round was a multiplex PCR. TCRdb analysed the multiplex PCR reads with MiXCR anew, one entry per CDR3 protein. The sample yields roughly 1.1 million distinct CDR3 sequences, about 35% seen once. Study observations and caveats: The authors also found most expanded thyroid clonotypes above 0.001 frequency in blood.

Germline loops: CDR1 SEHNR, CDR2 FQNEAQ (reference sequence). Between the trimmed V and J ends, which lost 11 bases and 5 bases, there was a span of 9 bases. This CDR3 spans 10 amino acids. The sequenced material came from peripheral blood or thyroid tissue (not recorded which). The chain joins TRBV7-9 to TRBJ2-5, with a weak D call TRBD2 (6 bases). The sequence derives from an adult man with Graves' hyperthyroidism. CDR3 protein: CACRGETQYF. The CDR3 bases are TGTGCCTGTCGGGGGGAGACCCAGTACTTC.